This T cell receptor (beta chain) was captured in a study of T-cell reconstitution after alpha-beta-depleted transplantation in children. Molecular barcoding with unique molecular identifiers was used for the TCRbeta library. TCRdb redid the calling of the PCR reads with MiXCR, one entry per CDR3 protein. The table includes approximately 490,000 distinct CDR3 sequences, approximately 12% detected once. The table lists this clonotype with a few counts. The CDR3 contains 16 residues. The germline V and J ends were trimmed by 1 base and 0 bases, with 12 bases remaining between them. CDR1 and CDR2 (germline): KGHSH, LQKENI.

The sequence was collected from a human donor who donated a stem cell graft to a child with combined immunodeficiency. The rearrangement links TRBV18 to TRBJ1-1; D remains unclear. This specimen was PBMCs from the stem cell graft donor, taken from the stem cell graft. CDR3 protein: CASSPQVAGMNTEAFF. Here the CDR3 DNA reads TGTGCCAGCTCACCACAAGTAGCGGGGATGAACACTGAAGCTTTCTTT.